The 9 T cell receptor beta chains presented below share a single source sample, sequenced in a study of graft-versus-host responses after intestinal transplantation. These receptors have no identified antigens. Sequencing was performed with immunoSEQ multiplex PCR; in TCRdb, only in-frame clones are kept and a portion is missing. In the table there are tens of thousands of clones, 80% to 95% of which are singletons. This material consisted of unstimulated CD8+ T cells sorted from spleen or lymph node cells, taken before intestinal transplant. The receptor set was obtained from a human donor who received an intestinal transplant.

The genes are TRBV9 and TRBJ2-7; the D gene is possibly TRBD2 (5 bases). Germline CDR1 and CDR2: SGDLS and YYNGEE. This CDR3 has 14 amino acids. Trimming cost V 4 bases and J 1 base, with 12 bases left between them. The CDR3 DNA is TGTGCCAGCAGCCCCCCTACTAGGTCCTACGAGCAGTACTTC. This translates into CASSPPTRSYEQYF.

The chain employs TRBV4-1 and TRBJ2-7; perhaps TRBD1 as D (5 bases). CDR3 size: 13 residues. V lost 1 base to trimming and J lost 3 bases, with 7 bases between them. Germline-derived CDR1 and CDR2 are MGHRA and YSYEKL. For the CDR3, the DNA is TGCGCCAGCAGCCAAGGGACAAACTACGAGCAGTACTTC. Translation gives CASSQGTNYEQYF.

The chain carries TRBV15 and TRBJ2-1, with 9 bases that match TRBD2. Germline V lookup: CDR1 LNHNV, CDR2 YYDKDF (reference sequence). The CDR3 is made up of 16 amino acids. The V and J ends lost 0 bases and 6 bases, in that order; junction bases with no gene match: 6. The CDR3 nucleotides read TGTGCCACCAGCAGAGATCCTAGCGGGATAGGCAATGAGCAGTTCTTC. Translation gives CATSRDPSGIGNEQFF.

The V and J genes are TRBV7-9 and TRBJ1-1; D is perhaps TRBD1 (6 bases). CDR3 length: 16 residues. Germline assignment: CDR1 SEHNR and CDR2 FQNEAQ (reference sequence). The V and J ends lost 2 bases and 0 bases respectively, with 13 bases between them. DNA of the CDR3: TGTGCCAGCAGCTTATATGACAGGCCGATGAACACTGAAGCTTTCTTT. Encoded protein: CASSLYDRPMNTEAFF.

V usage is TRBV6-5 and J usage is TRBJ1-2, with D possibly matching TRBD1 (6 bases). Germline CDR1 is MNHEY and CDR2 is SVGAGI. Deletions cut 5 bases from V and 0 bases from J, with 13 bases between. There are 15 residues in the CDR3. CDR3 bases: TGTGCCAGCAGTCTAATATCAGGGGCTAACTATGGCTACACCTTC. Protein sequence: CASSLISGANYGYTF.

In its sample, this clone was seen a few times. The chain couples TRBV21-1 to TRBJ1-4. TRBV21-1 is a pseudogene. The CDR3 runs to 18 residues. This chain's CDR3 is CASSKAGEGGRTNEKLFF. CDR3 DNA: TGTGCCAGCAGCAAAGCGGGAGAGGGGGGCCGGACTAATGAAAAACTGTTTTTT.

The gene calls are TRBV27 and TRBJ2-5; D remains ambiguous. V dropped 3 bases and J dropped 4 bases, with 9 bases sitting between them. Germline V lookup: CDR1 MNHEY, CDR2 SMNVEV (reference sequence). The CDR3 length is 13 residues. CDR3 residues: CASSLTPPETQYF. The CDR3 nucleotides read TGTGCCAGCAGTTTGACTCCCCCAGAGACCCAGTACTTC.

J is TRBJ2-3 and V is TRBV15, with D possibly being TRBD2 (6 bases). V was shortened by 0 bases and J by 5 bases, with 15 bases between the two germline ends. The germline CDR1 and CDR2 sequences are LNHNV and YYDKDF (reference sequence). The CDR3 runs 16 residues. The CDR3: CATSRETDYWGDTQYF. For the CDR3, the DNA is TGTGCCACCAGCAGAGAGACGGACTACTGGGGAGATACGCAGTATTTT.

V and J are TRBV30 and TRBJ2-3, with no clear D. The CDR3 is made up of 16 amino acids. The germline V gene encodes CDR1 GTSNPN and CDR2 SVGIG (reference sequence). V was shortened by 5 bases and J by 2 bases, with 20 bases between the two germline ends. Written as DNA, the CDR3 is TGTGCCTGGGCCAGGATTGGCCACGCGCCCACAGATACGCAGTATTTT. It yields the protein CAWARIGHAPTDTQYF.